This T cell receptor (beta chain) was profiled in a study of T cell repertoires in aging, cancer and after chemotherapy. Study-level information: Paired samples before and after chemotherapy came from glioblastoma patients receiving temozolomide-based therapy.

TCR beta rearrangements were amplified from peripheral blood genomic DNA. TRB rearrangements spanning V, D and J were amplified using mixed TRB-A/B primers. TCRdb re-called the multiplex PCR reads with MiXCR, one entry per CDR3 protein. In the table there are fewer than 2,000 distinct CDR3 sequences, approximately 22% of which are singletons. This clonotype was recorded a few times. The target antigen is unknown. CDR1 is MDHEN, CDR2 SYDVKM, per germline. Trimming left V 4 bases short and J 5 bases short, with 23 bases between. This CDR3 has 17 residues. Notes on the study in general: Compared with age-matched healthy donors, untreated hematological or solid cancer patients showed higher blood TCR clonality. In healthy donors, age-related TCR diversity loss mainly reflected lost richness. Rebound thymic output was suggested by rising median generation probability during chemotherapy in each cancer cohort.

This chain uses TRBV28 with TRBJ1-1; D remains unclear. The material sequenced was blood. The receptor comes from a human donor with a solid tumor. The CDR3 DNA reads TGTGCCAGCAGTTACGGAGGCGATTTTGGGCATTCTACTGAAGCTTTCTTT. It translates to CASSYGGDFGHSTEAFF.